The 2 T cell receptor beta chains in this list originate from one sample, sequenced in a study of tumor-infiltrating lymphocytes in primary liver carcinoma. A constant-region primer primed TCR beta cDNA synthesis from 500 to 550 ng of total RNA. Each TCR beta library was derived from three nested multiplex PCR rounds that employed slightly modified ARM-PCR. A C-beta reverse primer was combined with TRBV1-TRBV30 forward primers in the first two PCR rounds, and each round had roughly 9 cycles. TCRdb processed the multiplex PCR reads anew with MiXCR; each CDR3 protein has one entry. The sample has about 200,000 distinct CDR3 sequences; roughly 80% are singletons. For each extraction, RNA and DNA were obtained together from around 20-30 mg of unsorted bulk tissue. The source material was tumor tissue from primary liver carcinoma. The receptors derive from a man aged 40-50 years with primary liver carcinoma and hepatitis B virus infection.

V is TRBV9 and J is TRBJ2-2, with unresolved D. CDR3 size: 15 residues. CDR1 is SGDLS and CDR2 is YYNGEE in the germline V gene. V shed 3 bases and J shed 2 bases, with 11 bases lying between them. This CDR3 reads CASSATPINTGELFF. Here the CDR3 DNA reads TGTGCCAGCAGCGCGACACCCATAAACACCGGGGAGCTGTTTTTT.

The chain is built from TRBV11-2 and TRBJ2-7; possible D gene TRBD1, 6 bases. Trimming shortened V by 7 bases and J by 0 bases, and 13 bases separated the two germline ends. Germline assignment: CDR1 SGHAT and CDR2 FQNNGV. The CDR3 runs 14 residues. The CDR3 reads CASITDRNSYEQYF. The DNA for the CDR3 is TGTGCCAGCATCACTGACAGGAACTCCTACGAGCAGTACTTC. Based on the CDR3 plus reference TRBV11-2 and TRBJ2-7, the full variable domain is EAGVAQSPRYKIIEKRQSVAFWCNPISGHATLYWYQQILGQGPKLLIQFQNNGVVDDSQLPKDRFSAERLKGVDSTLKIQPAKLEDSAVYLCASITDRNSYEQYFGPGTRLTVT.